One sample yielded the 18 T cell receptor beta chains listed below, sequenced in a study of CD8 T cells in Susac syndrome. The authors reverse transcribed about 0.5 to 1 ug RNA with random hexamers. TCRdb fed the immunoSEQ multiplex PCR reads into MiXCR, producing one record per CDR3 protein. The repertoire holds around 200,000 distinct CDR3 sequences, with around 93% as singletons. Sequenced: CD4+ T cells from PBMCs. These receptors all stem from a human donor with multiple sclerosis.

The chain employs TRBV24-1 and TRBJ2-3; 11 nucleotides match TRBD1. Germline V CDR1 and CDR2: KGHDR, SFDVKD. V lost 3 bases and J lost 4; bases outside the gene matches: 5. The length of the CDR3 is 16 residues. For the CDR3, the DNA is TGTGCCACCAGTGATACTCCGGGACAGGGGGCAGATACGCAGTATTTT. Translated: CATSDTPGQGADTQYF.

The V gene is TRBV20-1, the J gene TRBJ2-3; 8 positions match TRBD2. The CDR3 length is 14 residues. J was trimmed by 2 bases and V by 6 bases; bases with no gene match: 7. CDR1 DFQATT and CDR2 SNEGSKA come from the germline V gene (reference sequence). The chain's CDR3 is CSAGWRGVTDTQYF. CDR3 nucleotide sequence: TGCAGTGCCGGCTGGCGGGGGGTCACAGATACGCAGTATTTT.

The chain couples TRBV9 to TRBJ2-4, with a weak D call TRBD2 (5 bases). This CDR3 spans 16 amino acids. The V end lost 0 bases, the J end lost 0 bases, and 10 bases lay between the germline ends. The germline V gene has CDR1 SGDLS and CDR2 YYNGEE. The CDR3 nucleotides are TGTGCCAGCAGCGTAGACCCGGGGAGAGCCAAAAACATTCAGTACTTC. Its translation: CASSVDPGRAKNIQYF. The full variable domain, completed using reference TRBV9 and TRBJ2-4, is DSGVTQTPKHLITATGQRVTLRCSPRSGDLSVYWYQQSLDQGLQFLIQYYNGEERAKGNILERFSAQQFPDLHSELNLSSLELGDSALYFCASSVDPGRAKNIQYFGAGTRLSVL.

The chain recombines TRBV5-1 with TRBJ2-7; perhaps TRBD1 as D (6 bases). With 4 bases removed from V and 3 bases from J, the gap between germline ends came to 8 bases. The V gene's germline CDR1 is SGHRS and CDR2 YFSETQ. CDR3 size: 12 residues. CDR3 nucleotide sequence: TGCGCCAGCAGCGTAGGGGGCTACGAGCAGTACTTC. Protein: CASSVGGYEQYF.

The V and J genes are TRBV27 and TRBJ1-6, with D possibly matching TRBD1 (5 bases). Per germline, CDR1 MNHEY and CDR2 SMNVEV (reference sequence). The CDR3 spans 12 residues. The V and J ends lost 6 bases and 10 bases respectively, with 10 bases between them. This CDR3 is CASSTGRSPLHF. The CDR3 DNA sequence: TGTGCCAGCAGCACGGGGCGCTCACCCCTCCACTTT.

The chain couples TRBV6-6 to TRBJ2-7; 7 bases map to TRBD2. Germline V gene lookup returns CDR1 MNHNY and CDR2 SVGAGI (reference sequence). V trimming: 0 bases; J trimming: 6 bases; junction bases outside the gene matches: 2. CDR3 length equals 13 residues. The DNA of the CDR3 is TGTGCCAGCAGTTACTCGGGGGGGAGCGAGCAGTACTTC. Translation: CASSYSGGSEQYF.

The rearrangement joins TRBV19 to TRBJ1-1, with a possible D match to TRBD1 (5 bases). Trimming took off 7 bases at V and 3 bases at J, with 18 bases between the two ends. Germline CDR1 LNHDA, CDR2 SQIVND (reference sequence). The CDR3 covers 15 residues. The DNA of the CDR3 is TGTGCCAGTATCCTACGGGGGGGTGAGGACACTGAAGCTTTCTTT. Translating gives CASILRGGEDTEAFF.

The chain couples TRBV11-2 to TRBJ2-7; a weak D match, TRBD1 (6 bases). V was shortened by 5 bases and J by 3 bases, with 14 bases between the two germline ends. The CDR3 spans 14 residues. Germline V gives CDR1 SGHAT, CDR2 FQNNGV. This CDR3 is CASSRGQFNYEQYV. CDR3 DNA sequence: TGTGCCAGCAGCCGCGGACAGTTCAACTACGAGCAGTACGTC.

The chain recombines TRBV29-1 with TRBJ2-7, with D maybe TRBD1 (5 bases). Trimming pared 4 bases from V and 2 bases from J, leaving 12 bases between. Germline V lookup: CDR1 SQVTM, CDR2 ANQGSEA. The CDR3 loop spans 13 amino acids. Written as DNA, the CDR3 is TGCAGCGTTGTATCGACAGTTGCCTACGAGCAGTACTTC. It encodes CSVVSTVAYEQYF.

The gene calls are TRBV20-1 and TRBJ2-5, with D tentatively TRBD1 (6 bases). V was shortened by 4 bases and J by 9 bases, with 12 bases between the two germline ends. The CDR3 has 11 residues. The germline CDR1 and CDR2 sequences are DFQATT and SNEGSKA (reference sequence). CDR3 protein: CSAIQGRAQYF. The CDR3 DNA reads TGCAGTGCTATACAGGGTAGGGCCCAGTACTTC.

The chain recombines TRBV12-3 or TRBV12-4 with TRBJ1-1; D is possibly TRBD1 (6 bases). Trimming left V 10 bases short and J 0 bases short, with 18 bases between. This CDR3 spans 15 amino acids. CDR3: CAMRGGPSMNTEAFF. In nucleotides, the CDR3 is TGTGCCATGAGGGGGGGCCCCTCCATGAACACTGAAGCTTTCTTT.

This clonotype was found a few times. V is TRBV7-9 and J is TRBJ1-1, with TRBD1 matching 8 bases. V lost 6 bases to trimming and J lost 5 bases; unmatched junction nucleotides: 8. Per germline, CDR1 SEHNR and CDR2 FQNEAQ (reference sequence). This CDR3 comprises 14 residues. The CDR3 here is CASSSDRGGTEAFF. The CDR3 nucleotides read TGTGCCAGCAGTTCAGACAGGGGAGGGACTGAAGCTTTCTTT.

The rearrangement links TRBV5-4 to TRBJ2-5; D is perhaps TRBD1 (5 bases). V lost 4 bases and J lost 5, with 12 bases in between. The CDR3 length is 13 residues. CDR1 is SGHNT and CDR2 is YYREEE in the germline V gene (reference sequence). CDR3 coding DNA: TGTGCCAGCAGCCGACTGCCAGGGGAGACCCAGTACTTC. Its protein is CASSRLPGETQYF. The whole variable domain, remainder taken from reference TRBV5-4 and TRBJ2-5, is ETGVTQSPTHLIKTRGQQVTLRCSSQSGHNTVSWYQQALGQGPQFIFQYYREEENGRGNFPPRFSGLQFPNYSSELNVNALELDDSALYLCASSRLPGETQYFGPGTRLLVL.

V is TRBV2 and J is TRBJ2-7, with 10 bases lining up with TRBD2. Germline loops: CDR1 SNHLY, CDR2 FYNNEI. V shed 2 bases, J shed 4 bases, and the junction held 5 bases outside the gene matches. The CDR3 has 15 residues. DNA of the CDR3: TGTGCCAGCAGTGAAATGGGGACTAGCGAGTACGAGCAGTACGTC. It is translated as CASSEMGTSEYEQYV.

This rearrangement joins TRBV27 to TRBJ2-1; 15 bases match TRBD2. The CDR3 covers 19 residues. Trimming removed 6 bases from V and 6 bases from J; junction bases left unmatched: 15. Germline V gene lookup returns CDR1 MNHEY and CDR2 SMNVEV (reference sequence). CDR3 sequence: CASRPLPGLAGGQFNEQFF. For the CDR3, the DNA is TGTGCCAGCAGACCGCTCCCGGGACTAGCGGGGGGACAGTTCAATGAGCAGTTCTTC.

This clonotype was seen only once. The chain links TRBV20-1 to TRBJ1-2; D is uncertain. CDR3 length equals 12 residues. V was shortened by 3 bases and J by 8 bases, with 13 bases between the two germline ends. Germline V gene data show CDR1 as DFQATT and CDR2 as SNEGSKA (reference sequence). CDR3 protein: CSASRGTKGYTF. CDR3 nucleotides: TGCAGTGCTAGCCGAGGAACTAAGGGCTACACCTTC.

The genes are TRBV12-5 and TRBJ1-1; no reliable D call. The length of the CDR3 is 14 residues. Germline lookup yields CDR1 LGHNT and CDR2 FRNRAP. V lost 4 bases and J lost 6, with 15 bases in between. Here the CDR3 reads CASGSDARLPEAFF. In DNA form, the CDR3 reads TGTGCTAGTGGTTCGGACGCCCGCCTACCTGAAGCTTTCTTT.

The chain couples TRBV19 to TRBJ1-5; D might be TRBD1 (5 bases). The V end was cut by 7 bases, the J end by 0 bases, with 13 bases between. Germline V gene lookup returns CDR1 LNHDA and CDR2 SQIVND (reference sequence). The length of the CDR3 is 15 residues. The CDR3 reads CASKEDGHSNQPQHF. CDR3 DNA: TGTGCCAGTAAGGAAGACGGACATAGCAATCAGCCCCAGCATTTT. Full variable domain (missing parts from reference TRBV19 and TRBJ1-5): DGGITQSPKYLFRKEGQNVTLSCEQNLNHDAMYWYRQDPGQGLRLIYYSQIVNDFQKGDIAEGYSVSREKKESFPLTVTSAQKNPTAFYLCASKEDGHSNQPQHFGDGTRLSIL.